Here is one TCR beta chain with its context. Participants were aged roughly 18 to 100 years from more than 20 US areas. The data are from a study of blood T cell repertoires in COVID-19. Study in general: Donors in the United States, Italy and Spain gave samples during acute or convalescent COVID-19.

How the authors handled the data: Quantification of nucleated cells was approximated via reference gene primer amplification. Profiled with immunoSEQ multiplex PCR; TCRdb holds only in-frame clones, not every one. V, J and clone size derive from that table, while D and trimming were established from the DNA sequence. The sample lists roughly 150,000 clones, around 90% occurring once. V lost 5 bases, J lost 4 bases, and 4 bases stayed unmatched. Germline V gene lookup returns CDR1 MNHEY and CDR2 SVGAGI. CDR3 length: 14 amino acids. The receptor was derived from a woman in her 40s who had been exposed to COVID-19. V usage is TRBV6-5 and J usage is TRBJ1-3; 8 bases agree with TRBD1. Sequenced input: PBMCs or T cells enriched from blood (not recorded which). CDR3 DNA sequence: TGTGCCAGCAGTCGACAGGGGCTCGGAAACACCATATATTTT. Amino acids: CASSRQGLGNTIYF.